The clone carrying this T cell receptor beta chain was found a few times. Its antigen is not identified. Researchers used 5'RACE with constant-segment primers to make TCR alpha and TCR beta cDNA libraries that carry sample barcodes and UMIs. TCRdb analysed the 5' RACE reads with MiXCR anew, one entry per CDR3 protein. Of about 190,000 distinct CDR3 sequences in the sample, around 20% were seen once. The source of the sample is a study of T-cell memory formation after mild COVID-19. Study context: TCR clusters were largely donor specific. The study's findings and limits: Certain responding clones were present in pre-infection memory, suggesting participation of cross-reactive memory.

Germline CDR1 is SEHNR and CDR2 is FQNEAQ (reference sequence). The CDR3 runs 12 residues. Trimming left V 1 base short and J 4 bases short, with 5 bases between. This chain connects TRBV7-9 to TRBJ2-7; D is undetermined. The sequence derives from an adult woman who had mild COVID-19 (a few samples of this study predate the infection). Cell type and time point are not known. Source material: PBMCs or a T cell subset sorted from them (not recorded which). The CDR3 DNA sequence: TGTGCCAGCAGCTTAGATATATACGAGCAGTACTTC. This translates into CASSLDIYEQYF.